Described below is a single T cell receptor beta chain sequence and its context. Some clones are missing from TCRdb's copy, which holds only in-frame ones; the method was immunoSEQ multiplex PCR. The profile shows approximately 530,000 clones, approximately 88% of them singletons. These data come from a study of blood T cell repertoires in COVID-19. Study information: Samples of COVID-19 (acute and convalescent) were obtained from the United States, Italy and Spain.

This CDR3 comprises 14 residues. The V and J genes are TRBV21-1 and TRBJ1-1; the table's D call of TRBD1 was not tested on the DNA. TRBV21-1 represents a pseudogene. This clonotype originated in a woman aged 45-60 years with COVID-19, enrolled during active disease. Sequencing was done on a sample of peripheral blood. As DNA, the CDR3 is TGTGCCAGCAGCAAATGTATCTGGGCTGGTGAAGCTTTCTTT. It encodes CASSKCIWAGEAFF.